This T cell receptor beta chain is drawn from a study of cytomegalovirus exposure and HLA in healthy donors. Notes on this clone: Antigen specificity is unknown.

The CDR3 covers 18 residues. Germline V gives CDR1 MDHEN, CDR2 SYDVKM. Losses at the gene ends were 4 bases for V and 0 bases for J; bases not matched to a gene: 14. PCR used 60 Vbeta primers and 13 Jbeta primers. Original processing methods: Counted up in a later analysis, unique TCR beta chains came to about 80 million, with around 12 million shared. Only in-frame clones appear in the TCRdb table, and some are missing; sequencing was by immunoSEQ multiplex PCR. That table furnishes V, J and clone size, whereas the DNA furnished D and trimming. The sample lists under 200,000 clones; over 70% were seen once. Study findings and constraints: Specificity for CMV antigens was confirmed in vitro for a few of the CMV-associated chains. Researchers counted roughly 160 TCR beta chains as cytomegalovirus-associated. Across donors, sequencing depth was assumed by presence/absence analyses to be roughly uniform.

Sequenced input: PBMCs. This receptor was obtained from a woman in her forties or fifties in good health and CMV-seropositive. The chain joins TRBV28 to TRBJ2-5; TRBD2 matches at 7 bases. In nucleotides, the CDR3 is TGTGCCAGCAGTTCTACTCCCGGACTAGGGAAGTACCAAGAGACCCAGTACTTC. Its protein product is CASSSTPGLGKYQETQYF.